Presented here are 28 T cell receptor beta chains from one specimen sequenced in a study of CD8+ T cells in alopecia areata. After isolation, RNA underwent reverse transcription to generate cDNA as the sequencing template. Profiled with immunoSEQ multiplex PCR; TCRdb holds only in-frame clones, not every one. Among fewer than 150,000 clones, around 60% were seen once, and the ten largest hold about 4.9%. The source was CD4+ T cells sorted from blood, collected at week 0. These receptors were obtained from a human donor with alopecia areata.

The J gene is TRBJ2-7, the V gene TRBV18; 10 bases agree with TRBD2. V was pared by 2 bases and J by 5 bases, with 6 bases of the junction left unmatched. Per germline, CDR1 KGHSH and CDR2 LQKENI. This CDR3 comprises 15 residues. CDR3 nucleotide sequence: TGTGCCAGCTCACCAGTAGCGGGAGGTGGCAACGAGCAGTACTTC. Amino acids: CASSPVAGGGNEQYF.

This sequence joins TRBV6-5 and TRBJ2-7; a weak D match, TRBD2 (5 bases). The germline V gene encodes CDR1 MNHEY and CDR2 SVGAGI. The germline V and J ends were trimmed by 9 bases and 4 bases, with 10 bases remaining between them. CDR3 length equals 11 residues. In nucleotides, the CDR3 is TGTGCCAGTCGGGATTCGTACGAGCAGTACTTC. Protein: CASRDSYEQYF.

The J gene is TRBJ1-2, the V gene TRBV2; D is perhaps TRBD1 (6 bases). V lost 7 bases to trimming and J lost 4 bases, with 13 bases between them. From germline, CDR1 is SNHLY and CDR2 FYNNEI. The CDR3 has 13 amino acids. The CDR3 reads CASTDQGTYGYTF. The CDR3 bases are TGTGCCAGCACTGACCAGGGGACCTATGGCTACACCTTC.

This clone has a handful of counts. The rearrangement uses TRBV4-3 and TRBJ2-3, with D perhaps matching TRBD1 or TRBD2 (6 bases each). Trimming stripped 3 bases from V and 13 bases from J, with 17 bases between. There are 13 residues in the CDR3. Germline V gene lookup returns CDR1 LGHNA and CDR2 YSLEER. CDR3 in amino acids: CASSQGTSGGKYF. As DNA, the CDR3 is TGCGCCAGCAGCCAGGGGACAAGCGGAGGGAAGTATTTT.

The chain is built from TRBV7-2 and TRBJ1-2; no clear D gene. The CDR3 runs to 13 residues. Trimming cost V 7 bases and J 5 bases, with 14 bases left between them. In germline, CDR1 is SGHTA, CDR2 FQGNSA. CDR3 sequence (DNA): TGTGCCAGCACCCCTGGTCGGCTGTATGGCTACACCTTC. It specifies CASTPGRLYGYTF.

Only a few counts were recorded for this clone. Other DNA sequences in the same sample also yield this CDR3. The chain combines TRBV18 with TRBJ2-5, with 7 bases identical to TRBD1. Germline trimming cut 1 base from V and 2 bases from J; bases unmatched to any gene: 1. This CDR3 has 14 amino acids. Germline V CDR1 and CDR2: KGHSH, LQKENI. CDR3 DNA: TGTGCCAGCTCACCACGACAGGGACAAGAGACCCAGTACTTC. Its protein is CASSPRQGQETQYF.

The chain combines TRBV18 with TRBJ1-4; D not certain. This CDR3 contains 13 residues. The germline V gene encodes CDR1 KGHSH and CDR2 LQKENI. Between the trimmed V and J ends, which lost 1 base and 8 bases, there was a span of 8 bases. The CDR3, as DNA: TGTGCCAGCTCACCACAGGACGACGAAAAACTGTTTTTT. As protein: CASSPQDDEKLFF. Filled out from reference TRBV18 and TRBJ1-4, the complete variable domain reads NAGVMQNPRHLVRRRGQEARLRCSPMKGHSHVYWYRQLPEEGLKFMVYLQKENIIDESGMPKERFSAEFPKEGPSILRIQQVVRGDSAAYFCASSPQDDEKLFFGSGTQLSVL.

This chain connects TRBV7-3 to TRBJ2-1; D ambiguous. This CDR3 is 12 amino acids long. V was cut by 3 bases and J by 7 bases, with 7 bases left in between. Germline CDR1 SGHTA, CDR2 FQGTGA. CDR3 region: CASSLVGNEQFF. CDR3 sequence (DNA): TGTGCCAGCAGCTTGGTGGGTAATGAGCAGTTCTTC. The entire variable domain, with the rest obtained from reference TRBV7-3 and TRBJ2-1, is as follows: GAGVSQTPSNKVTEKGKYVELRCDPISGHTALYWYRQSLGQGPEFLIYFQGTGAADDSGLPNDRFFAVRPEGSVSTLKIQRTERGDSAVYLCASSLVGNEQFFGPGTRLTVL.

V gene TRBV5-1 combines with J gene TRBJ1-4; D uncertain. V lost 5 bases to trimming and J lost 0 bases, with 8 bases between them. Germline V gene lookup returns CDR1 SGHRS and CDR2 YFSETQ. CDR3 length equals 14 residues. The CDR3 nucleotides are TGCGCCAGCAGGGAACAGCCAACTAATGAAAAACTGTTTTTT. It translates to CASREQPTNEKLFF.

V and J are TRBV10-3 and TRBJ2-6; D not resolved. The V gene's germline CDR1 is ENHRY and CDR2 SYGVKD. V lost 10 bases and J 0 bases, leaving 13 bases between the germline ends. This CDR3 has 15 amino acids. The CDR3 region is CATRTELSGANVLTF. CDR3 bases: TGTGCCACGCGGACGGAGCTCTCTGGGGCCAACGTCCTGACTTTC.

The chain couples TRBV2 to TRBJ2-5; D may be TRBD1 (6 bases). CDR1 is SNHLY and CDR2 is FYNNEI in the germline V gene. CDR3 length: 12 residues. V gave up 7 bases and J gave up 4 bases, with 10 bases separating them. In DNA, the CDR3 is TGTGCCAGCACAGGGGATGGAGAGACCCAGTACTTC. Encoded protein: CASTGDGETQYF.

The chain combines TRBV19 with TRBJ2-5; TRBD1 agrees at 7 bases. Trimming at V came to 6 bases and at J to 2 bases, leaving 6 bases not matched to a gene. This CDR3 has 14 amino acids. Germline V lookup: CDR1 LNHDA, CDR2 SQIVND (reference sequence). The CDR3 DNA sequence: TGTGCCAGTAGACCGCCGGGACAGCAAGAGACCCAGTACTTC. Encoded protein: CASRPPGQQETQYF.

This chain connects TRBV25-1 to TRBJ1-5, with a weak D call TRBD1 (5 bases). From germline, CDR1 is MGHDK and CDR2 SYGVNS. V was clipped by 1 base and J by 2 bases, with 9 bases between them. CDR3 length: 15 residues. The CDR3: CASSESGRGNQPQHF. CDR3 sequence (DNA): TGTGCCAGCAGTGAATCGGGCAGGGGCAATCAGCCCCAGCATTTT.

The gene calls are TRBV27 and TRBJ1-1; the D gene is possibly TRBD1 (5 bases). This CDR3 contains 15 residues. Trimming removed 7 bases at V and 2 bases at J, with 17 bases between. The V gene's germline CDR1 is MNHEY and CDR2 SMNVEV (reference sequence). DNA for the CDR3: TGTGCCAGCAATTATCGACCGGGACTTAACACTGAAGCTTTCTTT. Protein product: CASNYRPGLNTEAFF.

J is TRBJ1-4 and V is TRBV27; TRBD1 matches at 8 bases. The ends lost 6 bases at V and 3 bases at J; junction bases unmatched: 6. The CDR3 is 15 residues long. Germline CDR1 and CDR2: MNHEY and SMNVEV (reference sequence). As DNA, the CDR3 is TGTGCCAGCAGCCTCAGGGGGCAGTCTAATGAAAAACTGTTTTTT. This gives the protein CASSLRGQSNEKLFF.

V usage is TRBV4-2 and J usage is TRBJ1-5, with 9 bases matching TRBD1. The CDR3 covers 16 residues. The germline V gene encodes CDR1 LGHNA and CDR2 YNFKEQ. V trimming: 1 base; J trimming: 4 bases; junction bases outside the gene matches: 5. The CDR3, as DNA: TGTGCCAGCAGCCAAGGACAGGGGGAAGGAAATCAGCCCCAGCATTTT. Translating gives CASSQGQGEGNQPQHF.

This clone has only a few counts. The CDR3 DNA is TGTGCCAGCAGCTTGGGACTAGCGGGGCAAGAGACCCAGTACTTC. Its protein product is CASSLGLAGQETQYF. The chain is built from TRBV5-4 and TRBJ2-5; TRBD2 matches at 11 bases. The junction had 0 bases not matched to a gene; V was cut back by 0 bases and J by 2 bases. The CDR3 has 15 amino acids. From germline, CDR1 is SGHNT and CDR2 YYREEE (reference sequence).

Of note for this clone: A clone one base away is much larger, so this may be a read error. The chain links TRBV7-6 to TRBJ2-5; D unresolved. The CDR3 totals 11 residues. Trimming shortened V by 4 bases and J by 3 bases, and 3 bases separated the two germline ends. Germline V gives CDR1 SGHVS, CDR2 FNYEAQ. CDR3 amino acids: CASSYEETQYF. The CDR3 coding sequence is TGTGCCAGCAGCTACGAAGAGACCCAGTACTTC.

The chain combines TRBV29-1 with TRBJ1-2; the D is unclear. This CDR3 spans 12 amino acids. Looked up from germline, CDR1 is SQVTM and CDR2 is ANQGSEA. V lost 4 bases and J 1 base, leaving 7 bases between the germline ends. CDR3 loop: CSVVADNYGYTF. CDR3 nucleotides: TGCAGCGTTGTGGCAGATAACTATGGCTACACCTTC.

The rearrangement links TRBV7-2 to TRBJ2-7; TRBD2 matches 10 bases. The CDR3 length is 15 residues. Germline V gene data show CDR1 as SGHTA and CDR2 as FQGNSA. V was clipped by 6 bases and J by 9 bases; unmatched bases: 14. CDR3 protein: CASSPLAGAPLGQYF. The CDR3 DNA sequence: TGTGCCAGCAGTCCGCTAGCGGGAGCCCCTCTCGGGCAGTACTTC.

This clone was counted a single time. This chain links TRBV30 with TRBJ2-1; no clear D gene. This CDR3 has 14 amino acids. Germline lookup yields CDR1 GTSNPN and CDR2 SVGIG (reference sequence). Trimming pared 2 bases from V and 0 bases from J, leaving 8 bases between. Here the CDR3 DNA reads TGTGCCTGGAGTCTTGTGGGCTCCTACAATGAGCAGTTCTTC. Protein sequence: CAWSLVGSYNEQFF.

V gene TRBV10-3 combines with J gene TRBJ2-1; 11 bases agree with TRBD1. In germline, CDR1 is ENHRY, CDR2 SYGVKD. V lost 7 bases to trimming and J lost 10 bases; unmatched junction nucleotides: 15. This CDR3 is 16 amino acids long. CDR3 in DNA: TGTGCCATCACCCTCGAACCGGGACAGGGGGTAGAGGAGCAGTTCTTC. Translated, it gives CAITLEPGQGVEEQFF.

This chain links TRBV6-5 with TRBJ2-7, with TRBD1 matching 12 bases. V was clipped by 5 bases and J by 6 bases; unmatched bases: 2. The length of the CDR3 is 13 residues. Looked up from germline, CDR1 is MNHEY and CDR2 is SVGAGI. This CDR3 is CASSRDRGREQYF. CDR3 coding DNA: TGTGCCAGCAGTCGGGACAGGGGGCGCGAGCAGTACTTC.

This rearrangement joins TRBV27 to TRBJ1-1; 8 positions match TRBD1. The CDR3 totals 14 residues. J gave up 0 bases and V 6 bases, and 3 bases lay outside the gene matches. In germline, CDR1 is MNHEY, CDR2 SMNVEV (reference sequence). The CDR3 loop reads CASRGDRLNTEAFF. The CDR3 nucleotides are TGTGCCAGCAGGGGGGACAGGTTGAACACTGAAGCTTTCTTT.

This clone was seen more than once but under ten times. The chain has TRBV7-7 and TRBJ2-1; D may be TRBD1 (6 bases). The CDR3 contains 13 residues. Trimming took off 5 bases at V and 7 bases at J, with 12 bases between the two ends. Germline CDR1 and CDR2: SSHAT and FNYEAQ (reference sequence). CDR3: CASSPIGGNEQFF. The CDR3 DNA reads TGTGCCAGCAGCCCGATAGGGGGAAATGAGCAGTTCTTC.

The CDR3 bases are TGTGCCAGCCGAACAGGGTCCTACGAGCAGTACTTC. It specifies CASRTGSYEQYF. J is TRBJ2-7 and V is TRBV10-3; D may be TRBD1 (6 bases). The CDR3 covers 12 residues. Deletions cut 10 bases from V and 1 base from J, with 11 bases between. CDR1 ENHRY and CDR2 SYGVKD come from the germline V gene.

J is TRBJ1-1 and V is TRBV6-6; possible D gene TRBD1, 6 bases. The CDR3 is 15 residues long. Germline lookup yields CDR1 MNHNY and CDR2 SVGAGI (reference sequence). V was pared by 5 bases and J by 3 bases, with 16 bases between. The CDR3 here is CASSPTYRADTEAFF. CDR3 nucleotides: TGTGCCAGCAGTCCTACTTACAGGGCCGACACTGAAGCTTTCTTT.

The chain couples TRBV6-6 to TRBJ1-1; TRBD1 matches 7 bases. V shed 5 bases, J shed 6 bases, and the junction held 12 bases outside the gene matches. The CDR3 is 15 amino acids. Germline V CDR1 and CDR2: MNHNY, SVGAGI (reference sequence). The CDR3 loop is CASSAVGTERAEAFF. The CDR3 bases are TGTGCCAGCAGTGCCGTAGGGACAGAGAGAGCTGAAGCTTTCTTT.